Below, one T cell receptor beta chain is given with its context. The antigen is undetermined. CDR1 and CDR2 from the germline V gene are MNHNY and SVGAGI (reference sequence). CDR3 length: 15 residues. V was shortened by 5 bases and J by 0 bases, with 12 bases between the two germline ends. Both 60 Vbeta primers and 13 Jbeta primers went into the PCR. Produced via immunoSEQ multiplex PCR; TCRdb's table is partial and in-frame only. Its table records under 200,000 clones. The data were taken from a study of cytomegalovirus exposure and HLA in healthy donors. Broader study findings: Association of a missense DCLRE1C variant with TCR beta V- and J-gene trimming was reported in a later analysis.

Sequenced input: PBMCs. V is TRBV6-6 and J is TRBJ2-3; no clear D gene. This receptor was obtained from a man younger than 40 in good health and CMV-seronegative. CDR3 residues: CASSPEEDSTDTQYF. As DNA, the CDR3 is TGTGCCAGCAGTCCTGAAGAGGATAGCACAGATACGCAGTATTTT.